This TCR beta chain is from a study of identical twins. Via MiXCR, TCRdb re-called the 5' RACE reads, giving one row per CDR3 protein. The table records approximately 1.8 million distinct CDR3 sequences, 32% of them present only once. This clonotype was found once. The CDR3 is 15 residues long. Germline trimming cut 4 bases from V and 5 bases from J; bases unmatched to any gene: 10. In germline, CDR1 is SGHRS, CDR2 YFSETQ. The chain employs TRBV5-1 and TRBJ2-5, with 8 bases identical to TRBD1. The sequence came from a newborn girl in good health. What was sequenced was cord blood. DNA of the CDR3: TGCGCCAGCAGCCTTGGGACAGGCCCGAGGGAGACCCAGTACTTC. Amino acids: CASSLGTGPRETQYF.